The 24 T cell receptor beta chains reported below all come from one sample, sequenced in a study of T cell responses to AZD1222 COVID-19 vaccine. Produced via immunoSEQ multiplex PCR; TCRdb's table is partial and in-frame only. The top ten hold roughly 4% of the sample, which has approximately 90,000 clones, about 89% seen once. Sample: peripheral blood, taken on day 0 of AZD1222 vaccination. The source of these receptors is an adult in good health.

This clone has a single count. The chain joins TRBV6-5 to TRBJ1-3; D call uncertain. Germline V CDR1 and CDR2: MNHEY, SVGAGI. CDR3 length: 13 residues. Trimming took off 5 bases at V and 5 bases at J, with 10 bases between the two ends. This CDR3 reads CASSLSERNTIYF. In nucleotides, the CDR3 is TGTGCCAGCAGTCTCTCTGAGCGAAACACCATATATTTT.

The rearrangement uses TRBV28 and TRBJ1-2; maybe TRBD1 (6 bases). Trimming took 10 bases from V and 1 from J, leaving 16 bases between them. The CDR3 covers 14 residues. Germline lookup yields CDR1 MDHEN and CDR2 SYDVKM. CDR3 region: CANRPAGVNYGYTF. As DNA, the CDR3 is TGTGCCAACCGACCGGCAGGGGTTAACTATGGCTACACCTTC.

V usage is TRBV7-2 and J usage is TRBJ1-4; perhaps TRBD1 as D (6 bases). V lost 5 bases and J 4 bases, leaving 11 bases between the germline ends. Germline loops: CDR1 SGHTA, CDR2 FQGNSA. The CDR3 covers 14 residues. The CDR3 here is CASSTGQFNEKLFF. CDR3 DNA: TGTGCCAGCAGCACCGGACAGTTTAATGAAAAACTGTTTTTT.

This sequence joins TRBV5-4 and TRBJ1-6; D remains unclear. This CDR3 has 13 amino acids. V was clipped by 3 bases and J by 8 bases, with 9 bases between them. Germline V gene sequence: CDR1 SGHNT, CDR2 YYREEE (reference sequence). The CDR3 nucleotides are TGTGCCAGCAGCTCCGATTATTATTCACCCCTCCACTTT. Amino acids: CASSSDYYSPLHF.

V gene TRBV7-8 combines with J gene TRBJ1-2; 11 bases align to TRBD1. Germline CDR1 is SGHVS and CDR2 is FQNEAQ. Trimming cost V 4 bases and J 7 bases; bases outside gene matches: 5. This CDR3 comprises 14 residues. The CDR3 sequence is CASSSDRGPGGYTF. The CDR3 DNA follows: TGTGCCAGCAGCTCGGACAGGGGGCCAGGTGGCTACACCTTC. The full variable domain, its missing parts supplied by reference TRBV7-8 and TRBJ1-2, is GAGVSQSPRYKVAKRGQDVALRCDPISGHVSLFWYQQALGQGPEFLTYFQNEAQLDKSGLPSDRFFAERPEGSVSTLKIQRTQQEDSAVYLCASSSDRGPGGYTFGSGTRLTVV.

This sequence joins TRBV5-1 and TRBJ2-1, with TRBD2 identical over 10 bases. CDR1 is SGHRS and CDR2 is YFSETQ in the germline V gene. This CDR3 has 15 residues. The V gene end was trimmed by 1 base and the J gene end by 6 bases; junction bases not matched to a gene: 4. The CDR3 loop is CASSLLAGVANEQFF. CDR3 bases: TGCGCCAGCAGCTTGCTAGCGGGGGTGGCCAATGAGCAGTTCTTC.

The chain recombines TRBV6-4 with TRBJ2-5; a possible D gene is TRBD2 (6 bases). Per germline, CDR1 MRHNA and CDR2 SNTAGT. Trimming stripped 8 bases from V and 3 bases from J, with 10 bases between. The CDR3 spans 12 residues. The CDR3: CASRSGEETQYF. The DNA for the CDR3 is TGTGCCAGCCGCTCGGGGGAAGAGACCCAGTACTTC.

The chain has TRBV3-1 (or the pseudogene TRBV3-2) and TRBJ2-1, with D perhaps assigned TRBD1 or TRBD2 (6 bases each). CDR1 LGHDT and CDR2 YNNKEL come from the germline V gene (reference sequence). V was clipped by 3 bases and J by 4 bases, with 16 bases between them. This CDR3 is built from 16 residues. CDR3 protein: CASSQSRGPSYNEQFF. The CDR3 coding sequence is TGTGCCAGCAGCCAGAGTCGGGGGCCATCGTACAATGAGCAGTTCTTC.

A single count supports this clone. This chain joins TRBV2 and TRBJ1-1, with D possibly being TRBD1 (6 bases). V lost 5 bases to trimming and J lost 2 bases, with 12 bases between them. The germline CDR1 and CDR2 sequences are SNHLY and FYNNEI. The length of the CDR3 is 14 residues. The CDR3 region is CASSQKTGNTEAFF. The CDR3 DNA follows: TGTGCCAGCAGTCAAAAGACAGGAAACACTGAAGCTTTCTTT.

This CDR3 is CASSQKTGKDYGYTF. The DNA of the CDR3 is TGTGCCAGCAGCCAGAAGACAGGGAAGGACTATGGCTACACCTTC. V usage is TRBV7-8 and J usage is TRBJ1-2; TRBD1 matches at 7 bases. The trim removed 5 bases at V and 3 bases at J, leaving 9 bases unmatched. CDR3 length equals 15 residues. Per the germline V gene, CDR1 is SGHVS and CDR2 is FQNEAQ.

J is TRBJ1-2 and V is TRBV28; the D gene is possibly TRBD1 (5 bases). The germline gives CDR1 MDHEN, CDR2 SYDVKM. V lost 5 bases to trimming and J lost 8 bases, with 21 bases between them. The CDR3 length is 15 residues. The CDR3 coding sequence is TGTGCCAGCAGTACGCCTGGGACGGCGGGACCCGGCTACACCTTC. It translates to CASSTPGTAGPGYTF.

The chain recombines TRBV15 with TRBJ2-4, with a possible D match to TRBD1 (5 bases). Germline V gives CDR1 LNHNV, CDR2 YYDKDF (reference sequence). The germline V and J ends were trimmed by 8 bases and 0 bases, with 8 bases remaining between them. CDR3 length equals 13 residues. CDR3 bases: TGTGCCACCCGGACACTAGCCAAAAACATTCAGTACTTC. This encodes CATRTLAKNIQYF. The full variable domain, its missing parts supplied by reference TRBV15 and TRBJ2-4, is DAMVIQNPRYQVTQFGKPVTLSCSQTLNHNVMYWYQQKSSQAPKLLFHYYDKDFNNEADTPDNFQSRRPNTSFCFLDIRSPGLGDTAMYLCATRTLAKNIQYFGAGTRLSVL.

The CDR3: CASSQPGTSNTEAFF. In nucleotides, the CDR3 is TGCGCCAGCAGCCAACCGGGGACATCGAACACTGAAGCTTTCTTT. The chain joins TRBV4-1 to TRBJ1-1; TRBD1 is a possible D gene (6 bases). Germline assignment: CDR1 MGHRA and CDR2 YSYEKL. Trimming removed 2 bases at V and 1 base at J, with 11 bases between. The CDR3 contains 15 residues.

This chain connects TRBV18 to TRBJ1-4; possible D gene TRBD1, 5 bases. CDR3 length equals 15 residues. Germline CDR1 KGHSH, CDR2 LQKENI. Trimming took off 0 bases at V and 4 bases at J, with 9 bases between the two ends. In DNA, the CDR3 is TGTGCCAGCTCACCACCGGGGGGGATTAATGAAAAACTGTTTTTT. Protein: CASSPPGGINEKLFF.

The chain employs TRBV6-4 and TRBJ2-1; D possibly matches TRBD1 or TRBD2 (5 bases each). The CDR3 has 13 residues. Trimming left V 6 bases short and J 1 base short, with 7 bases between. Germline V gene sequence: CDR1 MRHNA, CDR2 SNTAGT. CDR3: CASSEGSYNEQFF. The CDR3 bases are TGTGCCAGCAGCGAGGGGTCCTACAATGAGCAGTTCTTC.

The rearrangement joins TRBV3-1 (or the pseudogene TRBV3-2) to TRBJ1-2, with 7 bases that match TRBD1. The CDR3 runs 12 residues. With 4 bases clipped from V and 6 bases from J, the junction kept 2 bases outside the gene matches. From germline, CDR1 is LGHDT and CDR2 YNNKEL (reference sequence). CDR3 in DNA: TGTGCCAGCAGCCCCGGACAGGATGGCTACACCTTC. As protein: CASSPGQDGYTF.

This sequence joins TRBV4-1 and TRBJ1-2, with a tentative D call TRBD1 (6 bases). CDR3 length: 15 residues. V was clipped by 0 bases and J by 0 bases, with 8 bases between them. Germline CDR1 MGHRA, CDR2 YSYEKL. The CDR3 coding sequence is TGCGCCAGCAGCCAAGAGGGGACATCTAACTATGGCTACACCTTC. This sequence encodes CASSQEGTSNYGYTF.

In DNA form, the CDR3 reads TGTGCCAGCAGCGTAGCTCCTAGCTCCTACGAGCAGTACTTC. Amino acid sequence: CASSVAPSSYEQYF. The chain employs TRBV9 and TRBJ2-7; D gene uncertain. The length of the CDR3 is 14 residues. CDR1 SGDLS and CDR2 YYNGEE come from the germline V gene. Between the trimmed V and J ends, which lost 0 bases and 0 bases, there was a span of 7 bases.

The chain has TRBV27 and TRBJ1-3; the D gene is possibly TRBD1 (5 bases). This CDR3 contains 13 residues. Trimming took off 8 bases at V and 3 bases at J, with 11 bases between the two ends. CDR1 is MNHEY and CDR2 is SMNVEV in the germline V gene (reference sequence). The DNA for the CDR3 is TGTGCCAGCCGAAAGGGGAGTGGAAACACCATATATTTT. This encodes CASRKGSGNTIYF.

The rearrangement uses TRBV7-2 and TRBJ2-3; tentatively, D is TRBD1 (7 bases). V lost 4 bases and J lost 8, with 19 bases in between. The CDR3 runs 15 residues. Germline lookup yields CDR1 SGHTA and CDR2 FQGNSA. For the CDR3, the DNA is TGTGCCAGCAGCTCGACCCACAGACAGGGAGGTACGCAGTATTTT. Translated, it gives CASSSTHRQGGTQYF.

The rearrangement uses TRBV28 and TRBJ1-2, with unresolved D. The germline V gene has CDR1 MDHEN and CDR2 SYDVKM. Trimming removed 2 bases from V and 1 base from J, with 14 bases in between. The CDR3 covers 16 residues. The CDR3 DNA is TGTGCCAGCAGTTTAACCCAGGCGGGTTTTAACTATGGCTACACCTTC. This sequence encodes CASSLTQAGFNYGYTF.

The V and J genes are TRBV5-8 and TRBJ1-4; TRBD1 matches 8 bases. Germline V gives CDR1 SGHTS, CDR2 YDEGEE. V shed 4 bases, J shed 4 bases, and the junction held 6 bases outside the gene matches. The CDR3 loop spans 15 amino acids. CDR3 sequence (DNA): TGTGCCAGCAGCAGCCGGGACAGGTATAATGAAAAACTGTTTTTT. The encoded protein is CASSSRDRYNEKLFF.

The chain uses TRBV7-3 and TRBJ1-1, with unresolved D. The CDR3 extends over 13 amino acids. The germline V gene encodes CDR1 SGHTA and CDR2 FQGTGA. V was clipped by 5 bases and J by 4 bases, with 11 bases between them. CDR3 amino acids: CASSDQGATEAFF. As DNA, the CDR3 is TGTGCCAGCAGCGATCAAGGAGCCACTGAAGCTTTCTTT.

This chain uses TRBV4-2 with TRBJ1-2; D perhaps matches TRBD1 (5 bases). The CDR3 runs 12 residues. Trimming cost V 7 bases and J 4 bases, with 10 bases left between them. Germline CDR1 LGHNA, CDR2 YNFKEQ. CDR3 sequence reads: CASTGTGYGYTF. The CDR3 DNA is TGTGCCAGCACCGGGACTGGCTATGGCTACACCTTC.